This T cell receptor (beta chain) was documented in a study of blood T cell repertoires in COVID-19. The table came from immunoSEQ multiplex PCR; TCRdb's copy has only in-frame clones and leaves some out. The sample includes 210,000 or so clones, roughly 86% of them seen just once. Per the germline V gene, CDR1 is SGHTA and CDR2 is FQGTGA. V gave up 4 bases and J gave up 5 bases, with 11 bases separating them. The CDR3 runs 13 residues. This chain connects TRBV7-3 to TRBJ2-5; TRBD2 is a possible D gene (5 bases). The sequenced sample consisted of peripheral blood. The source is a woman between 50 and 59 years old with active or convalescent COVID-19. As DNA, the CDR3 is TGTGCCAGCAGCTCAAGGCCGGGGGAGACCCAGTACTTC. Amino acid sequence: CASSSRPGETQYF.